The present entry profiles one TCR beta chain with its context. As yet, its antigen is unknown. TCRdb processed the 5' RACE reads anew with MiXCR; each CDR3 protein has one entry. The table lists under 250,000 distinct CDR3 sequences, around a tenth of them singletons. This sample was included in a study of T-cell memory formation after mild COVID-19. Study details: Clustering of TCRs was largely donor specific. Overall study results and limits: Clones that got smaller from day 15 to 85 had even CD4/CD8, while clones growing later tipped toward CD4+. Among CD4+ contracting clones, most were CM and EM, and CD8+ ones EMRA. Second-wave clones that peaked on day 37 lacked confirmed SARS-CoV-2 specificity.

CDR1 is SEHNR and CDR2 is FQNEAQ in the germline V gene (reference sequence). Trimming took off 6 bases at V and 3 bases at J, with 11 bases between the two ends. The CDR3 length is 13 residues. Material for sequencing was PBMCs or a T cell subset sorted from them (not recorded which). The receptor was derived from a man aged 18 to 30 who had mild COVID-19 (a few samples of this study predate the infection). Cell type and time point are not known. This sequence joins TRBV7-9 and TRBJ1-2; no firm D call. For the CDR3, the DNA is TGTGCCAGCAGTCCCATGACGGACTATGGCTACACCTTC. This sequence encodes CASSPMTDYGYTF.